This T cell receptor (beta chain) appears in the sequencing data of a study of OX40 agonist ivuxolimab in advanced cancers. TCRdb's table, derived via immunoSEQ multiplex PCR, lists solely in-frame clones and lacks some. The data contain tens of thousands of clones, about 90% of them singletons. This CDR3 region has 16 residues. The germline V and J ends were trimmed by 1 base and 7 bases, with 17 bases remaining between them. Germline lookup yields CDR1 SGHTA and CDR2 FQGNSA. This chain uses TRBV7-2 with TRBJ2-4, with D possibly TRBD2 on 5 matching bases. The receptor was derived from an adult with an advanced solid tumor such as melanoma, head and neck, liver or kidney cancer. The source was CD4+ or CD8+ T cells sorted from blood, collected in a trial of the OX40 agonist ivuxolimab. In DNA form, the CDR3 reads TGTGCCAGCAGCTTAGTCGGGGTGCACCTCGGGAACATTCAGTACTTC. Its translation is CASSLVGVHLGNIQYF.